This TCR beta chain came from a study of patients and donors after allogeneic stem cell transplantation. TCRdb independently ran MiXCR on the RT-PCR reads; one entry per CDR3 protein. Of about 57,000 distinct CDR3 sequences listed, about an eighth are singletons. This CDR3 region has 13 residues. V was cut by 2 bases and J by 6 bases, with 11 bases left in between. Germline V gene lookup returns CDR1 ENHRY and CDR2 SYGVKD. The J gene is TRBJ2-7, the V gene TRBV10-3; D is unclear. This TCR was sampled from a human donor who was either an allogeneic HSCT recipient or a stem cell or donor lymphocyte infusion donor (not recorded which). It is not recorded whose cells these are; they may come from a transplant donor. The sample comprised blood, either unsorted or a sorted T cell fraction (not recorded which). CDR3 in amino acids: CAISEPSISEQYF. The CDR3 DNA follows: TGTGCCATCAGTGAGCCGTCGATTTCCGAGCAGTACTTC.